What follows are 19 T cell receptor beta chains derived from one specimen sequenced in a study of shared T cell receptors in the human thymus listed by TCRdb under 2021. The receptor library was made with the immunoSEQ multiplex PCR assay. TCRdb obtained this table from immuneACCESS and retained in-frame rearrangements with V and J assigned. These tables miss some clones; where compared with another copy, unresolved V genes account for less than half of the shortfall, and the remainder is unexplained. The sample table lists roughly 410,000 clones, 95% of them with a count of one. The ten top clones hold 0.02% of the sample. Sequenced material: thymocytes. The receptors were sampled from a human donor.

J is TRBJ2-1 and V is TRBV13; a weak D match, TRBD2 (5 bases). Trimming stripped 5 bases from V and 0 bases from J, with 17 bases between. The CDR3 contains 17 residues. Germline V lookup: CDR1 PRHDT, CDR2 FYEKMQ (reference sequence). This CDR3 reads CASSPGVKRSSYNEQFF. CDR3 nucleotides: TGTGCCAGCAGCCCAGGTGTCAAGCGGAGCTCCTACAATGAGCAGTTCTTC.

The chain links TRBV28 to TRBJ1-5, with D possibly being TRBD1 (5 bases). There are 17 residues in the CDR3. Between the trimmed V and J ends, which lost 4 bases and 6 bases, there was a span of 22 bases. Per germline, CDR1 MDHEN and CDR2 SYDVKM. The CDR3 DNA follows: TGTGCCAGCAGTTCCGCCCTAGGCCCAGGGCAGAGTCAGCCCCAGCATTTT. Translating it yields CASSSALGPGQSQPQHF.

This rearrangement joins TRBV11-2 to TRBJ2-5; D could derive from TRBD1 or TRBD2 (6 bases each). The germline V and J ends were trimmed by 5 bases and 5 bases, with 9 bases remaining between them. The CDR3 extends over 12 amino acids. Germline CDR1 is SGHAT and CDR2 is FQNNGV. CDR3 protein: CASSIGGETQYF. CDR3 DNA sequence: TGTGCCAGCAGCATAGGGGGGGAGACCCAGTACTTC.

The chain has TRBV13 and TRBJ2-5, with unresolved D. The V gene's germline CDR1 is PRHDT and CDR2 FYEKMQ (reference sequence). V gave up 2 bases and J gave up 5 bases, with 6 bases separating them. This CDR3 contains 12 residues. CDR3 in DNA: TGTGCCAGCAGCTTAATGGGGGAGACCCAGTACTTC. It is translated as CASSLMGETQYF.

V and J are TRBV5-1 and TRBJ2-7; 9 nucleotides match TRBD1. Germline CDR1 reads SGHRS; CDR2 reads YFSETQ. The V segment lost 7 bases and the J segment 4 bases; nucleotides outside the gene matches: 9. CDR3 size: 14 residues. CDR3 residues: CASRTGTGYYEQYF. The CDR3 DNA follows: TGCGCCAGCCGAACCGGGACAGGGTATTACGAGCAGTACTTC.

J is TRBJ2-1 and V is TRBV7-8; 15 nucleotides match TRBD2. The junction had 12 bases not matched to a gene; V was cut back by 0 bases and J by 9 bases. Germline CDR1 and CDR2: SGHVS and FQNEAQ. There are 19 residues in the CDR3. The CDR3 sequence: CASSLAEEPGLAGGSEQFF. DNA for the CDR3: TGTGCCAGCAGCTTAGCCGAAGAACCGGGACTAGCGGGAGGAAGTGAGCAGTTCTTC.

The rearrangement joins TRBV27 to TRBJ2-2, with D perhaps assigned TRBD1 or TRBD2 (5 bases each). The CDR3 length is 16 residues. V shed 5 bases and J shed 8 bases, with 21 bases lying between them. From germline, CDR1 is MNHEY and CDR2 SMNVEV (reference sequence). This CDR3 reads CASSQPKDGTKGELFF. The CDR3 nucleotides read TGTGCCAGCAGTCAGCCTAAGGACGGGACGAAAGGGGAGCTGTTTTTT.

The chain is built from TRBV10-1 and TRBJ2-6, with 7 bases fitting TRBD1. The CDR3 contains 21 residues. Per the germline V gene, CDR1 is WNHNN and CDR2 is SYGVQD (reference sequence). V gave up 0 bases and J gave up 2 bases; unmatched junction bases: 16. The CDR3 spells CASSESPGQHPGVTGANVLTF. The CDR3 nucleotides are TGCGCCAGCAGTGAGTCCCCGGGACAGCACCCTGGAGTTACTGGGGCCAACGTCCTGACTTTC.

The V gene is TRBV27, the J gene TRBJ2-1; 7 nucleotides match TRBD2. The CDR3 has 14 residues. V shed 5 bases, J shed 7 bases, and the junction held 8 bases outside the gene matches. CDR1 is MNHEY, CDR2 SMNVEV, per germline (reference sequence). This chain's CDR3 is CASSRAGAENEQFF. CDR3 coding DNA: TGTGCCAGCAGTAGGGCGGGAGCGGAAAATGAGCAGTTCTTC.

The chain recombines TRBV15 with TRBJ2-3; perhaps D is TRBD1 or TRBD2 (5 bases each). The CDR3 is made up of 17 amino acids. Between the trimmed V and J ends, which lost 0 bases and 4 bases, there was a span of 17 bases. Germline V gene lookup returns CDR1 LNHNV and CDR2 YYDKDF (reference sequence). Here the CDR3 reads CATSRDGAEGRADTQYF. CDR3 bases: TGTGCCACCAGCAGAGATGGGGCTGAGGGTCGGGCAGATACGCAGTATTTT.

V and J are TRBV27 and TRBJ1-1; weak D call: TRBD1 (6 bases). V was trimmed by 7 bases and J by 3 bases, leaving 24 bases between them. Germline V lookup: CDR1 MNHEY, CDR2 SMNVEV (reference sequence). The length of the CDR3 is 17 residues. The DNA for the CDR3 is TGTGCCAGCAAGGGGGGGCGCCGTGTTGGGTTGGACACTGAAGCTTTCTTT. This codes for CASKGGRRVGLDTEAFF.

This chain links TRBV11-2 with TRBJ2-7; maybe TRBD1 (5 bases). Germline V lookup: CDR1 SGHAT, CDR2 FQNNGV. V was pared by 2 bases and J by 6 bases, with 17 bases between. The CDR3 has 15 residues. Here the CDR3 reads CASSLSTTQGFEQYF. The CDR3 bases are TGTGCCAGCAGCTTAAGTACAACTCAGGGTTTCGAGCAGTACTTC.

The CDR3: CASSFDRGLNYEQYF. DNA of the CDR3: TGTGCCAGCAGCTTTGACAGGGGGTTAAACTACGAGCAGTACTTC. This rearrangement joins TRBV7-2 to TRBJ2-7; 9 positions match TRBD1. The CDR3 totals 15 residues. CDR1 SGHTA and CDR2 FQGNSA come from the germline V gene. Unmatched junction bases numbered 6, after V lost 3 bases and J lost 3 bases. The whole variable domain, remainder taken from reference TRBV7-2 and TRBJ2-7, is GAGVSQSPSNKVTEKGKDVELRCDPISGHTALYWYRQSLGQGLEFLIYFQGNSAPDKSGLPSDRFSAERTGGSVSTLTIQRTQQEDSAVYLCASSFDRGLNYEQYFGPGTRLTVT.

The J gene is TRBJ2-1, the V gene TRBV27, with TRBD1 matching over 9 bases. V lost 7 bases to trimming and J lost 2 bases; unmatched junction nucleotides: 3. From germline, CDR1 is MNHEY and CDR2 SMNVEV (reference sequence). The CDR3 length is 14 residues. The CDR3 sequence: CASIRTGAYNEQFF. The CDR3 DNA is TGTGCCAGCATCAGGACAGGGGCCTACAATGAGCAGTTCTTC.

A word on this clone: The junction departs from germline at one end; a sequencing error may be responsible. The chain is built from TRBV7-7 and TRBJ2-1; 9 bases align to TRBD2. Germline V gene sequence: CDR1 SSHAT, CDR2 FNYEAQ (reference sequence). The CDR3 sequence is 15 residues long. CDR3 bases: TGTGCTAGCAGCTACGTCTTAGCGGGAGATAATGAGCAGTTCTTC. It translates to CASSYVLAGDNEQFF.

The chain employs TRBV30 and TRBJ2-7, with D unclear. Between the trimmed V and J ends, which lost 4 bases and 5 bases, there was a span of 15 bases. CDR3 length: 13 amino acids. Germline V gene sequence: CDR1 GTSNPN, CDR2 SVGIG (reference sequence). The CDR3 here is CAWKCGQDHEQYF. The CDR3, as DNA: TGTGCCTGGAAGTGCGGCCAGGACCACGAGCAGTACTTC.

This chain uses TRBV5-6 with TRBJ2-7; TRBD1 matches at 7 bases. Germline V CDR1 and CDR2: SGHDT, YYEEEE. V trimming: 4 bases; J trimming: 3 bases; junction bases outside the gene matches: 7. CDR3 length equals 14 residues. The CDR3 bases are TGTGCCAGCAGCCTGCGGACAGGTTTCTACGAGCAGTACTTC. Translation: CASSLRTGFYEQYF.

This clone was found once. CDR3 region: CASSQGSLNTEAFF. For the CDR3, the DNA is TGTGCCAGCAGCCAGGGGTCCTTGAACACTGAAGCTTTCTTT. V is TRBV5-6 and J is TRBJ1-1, with a possible D match to TRBD1 (6 bases). The CDR3 contains 14 residues. The germline V gene encodes CDR1 SGHDT and CDR2 YYEEEE. V was clipped by 4 bases and J by 0 bases, with 10 bases between them.

The chain is built from TRBV28 and TRBJ1-5, with a weak D call TRBD1 (5 bases). Germline CDR1 MDHEN, CDR2 SYDVKM. This CDR3 comprises 10 residues. Here the CDR3 DNA reads TGTGCGACAGACAATCAGCCCCAGCATTTT. As protein: CATDNQPQHF.